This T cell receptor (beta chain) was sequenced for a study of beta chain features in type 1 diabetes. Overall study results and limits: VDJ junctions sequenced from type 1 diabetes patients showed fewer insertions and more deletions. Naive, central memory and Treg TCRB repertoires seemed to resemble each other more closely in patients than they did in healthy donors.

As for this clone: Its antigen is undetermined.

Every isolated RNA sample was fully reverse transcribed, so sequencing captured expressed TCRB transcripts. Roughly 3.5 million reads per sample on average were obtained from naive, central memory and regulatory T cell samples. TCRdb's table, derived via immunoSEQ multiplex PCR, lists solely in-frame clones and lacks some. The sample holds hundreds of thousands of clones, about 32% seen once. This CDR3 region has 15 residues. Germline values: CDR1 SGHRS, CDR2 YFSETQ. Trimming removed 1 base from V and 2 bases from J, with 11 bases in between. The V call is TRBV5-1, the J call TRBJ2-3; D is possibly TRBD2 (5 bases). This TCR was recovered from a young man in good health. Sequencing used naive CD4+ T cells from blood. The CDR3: CASSLIPSTTDTQYF. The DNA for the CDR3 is TGCGCCAGCAGCTTGATTCCTAGCACCACAGATACGCAGTATTTT.